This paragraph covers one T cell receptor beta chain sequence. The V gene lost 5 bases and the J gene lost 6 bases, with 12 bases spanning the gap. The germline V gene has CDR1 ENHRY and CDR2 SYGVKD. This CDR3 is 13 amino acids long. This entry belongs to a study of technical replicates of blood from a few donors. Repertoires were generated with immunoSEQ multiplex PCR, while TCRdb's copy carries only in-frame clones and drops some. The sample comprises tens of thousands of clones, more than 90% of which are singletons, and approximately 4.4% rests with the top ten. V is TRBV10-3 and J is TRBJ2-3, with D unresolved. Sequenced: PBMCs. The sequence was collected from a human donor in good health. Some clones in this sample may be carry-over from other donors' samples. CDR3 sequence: CAISIDFADTQYF. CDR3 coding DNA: TGTGCCATCAGTATTGACTTCGCGGATACGCAGTATTTT.